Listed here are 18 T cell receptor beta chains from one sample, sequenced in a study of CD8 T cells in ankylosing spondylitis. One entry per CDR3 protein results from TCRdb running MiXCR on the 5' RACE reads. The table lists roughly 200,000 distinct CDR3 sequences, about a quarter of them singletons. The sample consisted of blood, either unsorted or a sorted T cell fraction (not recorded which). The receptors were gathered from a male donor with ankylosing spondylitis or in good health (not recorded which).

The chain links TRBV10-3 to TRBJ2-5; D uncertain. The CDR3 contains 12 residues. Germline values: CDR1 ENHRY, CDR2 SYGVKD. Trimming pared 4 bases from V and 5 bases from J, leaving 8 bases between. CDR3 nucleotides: TGTGCCATCAGTGCTCGATTGGAGACCCAGTACTTC. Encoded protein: CAISARLETQYF.

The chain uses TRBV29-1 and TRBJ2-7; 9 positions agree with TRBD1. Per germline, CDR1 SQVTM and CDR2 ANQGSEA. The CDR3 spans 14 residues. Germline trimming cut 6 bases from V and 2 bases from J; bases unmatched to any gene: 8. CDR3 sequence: CSVDTGGAAYEQYF. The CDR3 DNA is TGCAGCGTGGACACAGGGGGCGCGGCCTACGAGCAGTACTTC.

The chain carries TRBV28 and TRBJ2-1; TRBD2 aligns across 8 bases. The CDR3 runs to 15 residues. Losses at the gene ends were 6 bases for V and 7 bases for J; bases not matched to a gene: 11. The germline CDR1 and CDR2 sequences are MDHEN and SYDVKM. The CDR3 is CASSRVEVAGNEQFF. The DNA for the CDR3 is TGTGCCAGCAGCAGGGTTGAGGTAGCGGGAAATGAGCAGTTCTTC.

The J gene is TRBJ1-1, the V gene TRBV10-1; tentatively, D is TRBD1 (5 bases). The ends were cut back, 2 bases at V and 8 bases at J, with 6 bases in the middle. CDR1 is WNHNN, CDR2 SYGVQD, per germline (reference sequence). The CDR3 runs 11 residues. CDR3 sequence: CASSEGGEAFF. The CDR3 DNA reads TGCGCCAGCAGTGAGGGGGGAGAAGCTTTCTTT.

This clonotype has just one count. The CDR3 spells CASRATRGADNSPLHF. DNA for the CDR3: TGTGCCAGCAGAGCGACCCGGGGGGCGGATAATTCACCCCTCCACTTT. The chain recombines TRBV3-1 with TRBJ1-6; D perhaps matches TRBD1 (6 bases). V was shortened by 6 bases and J by 5 bases, with 17 bases between the two germline ends. The germline V gene has CDR1 LGHDT and CDR2 YNNKEL (reference sequence). The CDR3 covers 16 residues.

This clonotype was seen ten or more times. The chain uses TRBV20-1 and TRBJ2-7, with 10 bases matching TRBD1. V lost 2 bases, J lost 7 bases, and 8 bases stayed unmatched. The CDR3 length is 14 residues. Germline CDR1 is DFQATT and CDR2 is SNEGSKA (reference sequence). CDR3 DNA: TGCAGTGCTAGACCGGGACAGGGGCTCTGGGAGCAGTACTTC. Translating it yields CSARPGQGLWEQYF.

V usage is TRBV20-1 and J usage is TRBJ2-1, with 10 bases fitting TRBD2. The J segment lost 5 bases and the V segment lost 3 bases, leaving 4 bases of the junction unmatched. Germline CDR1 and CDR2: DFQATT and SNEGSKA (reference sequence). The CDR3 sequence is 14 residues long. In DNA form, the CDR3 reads TGCAGTGCTAGGTTGCTAGCGGGAGACAATGAGCAGTTCTTC. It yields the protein CSARLLAGDNEQFF.

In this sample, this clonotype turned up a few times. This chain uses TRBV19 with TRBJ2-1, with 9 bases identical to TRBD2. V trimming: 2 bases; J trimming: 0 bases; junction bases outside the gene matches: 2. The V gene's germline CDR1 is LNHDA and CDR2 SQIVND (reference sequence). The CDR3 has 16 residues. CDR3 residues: CASSISSGSSYNEQFF. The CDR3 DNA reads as TGTGCCAGTAGTATAAGTAGCGGGAGCTCCTACAATGAGCAGTTCTTC. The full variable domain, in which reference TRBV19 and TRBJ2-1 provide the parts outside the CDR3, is DGGITQSPKYLFRKEGQNVTLSCEQNLNHDAMYWYRQDPGQGLRLIYYSQIVNDFQKGDIAEGYSVSREKKESFPLTVTSAQKNPTAFYLCASSISSGSSYNEQFFGPGTRLTVL.

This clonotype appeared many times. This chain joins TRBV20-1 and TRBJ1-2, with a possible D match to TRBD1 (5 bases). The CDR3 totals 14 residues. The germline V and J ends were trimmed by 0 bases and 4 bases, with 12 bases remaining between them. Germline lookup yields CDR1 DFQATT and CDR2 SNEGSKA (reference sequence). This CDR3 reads CSAREPGPIYGYTF. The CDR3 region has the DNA TGCAGTGCTAGAGAGCCAGGGCCAATCTATGGCTACACCTTC.

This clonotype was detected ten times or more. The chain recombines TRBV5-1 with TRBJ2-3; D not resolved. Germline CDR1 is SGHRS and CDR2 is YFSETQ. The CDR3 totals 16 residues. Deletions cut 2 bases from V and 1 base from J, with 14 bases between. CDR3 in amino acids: CASSFWGRVGTDTQYF. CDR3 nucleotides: TGCGCCAGCAGCTTTTGGGGTCGGGTCGGCACAGATACGCAGTATTTT.

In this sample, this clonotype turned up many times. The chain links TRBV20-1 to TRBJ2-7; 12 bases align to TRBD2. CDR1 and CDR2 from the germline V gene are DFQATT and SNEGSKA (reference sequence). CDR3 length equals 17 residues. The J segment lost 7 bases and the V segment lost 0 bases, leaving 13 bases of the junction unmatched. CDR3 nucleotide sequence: TGCAGTGCTAGAGATTTGTCCCCTAGCGGGAGGGTGGGGGAGCAGTACTTC. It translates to CSARDLSPSGRVGEQYF.

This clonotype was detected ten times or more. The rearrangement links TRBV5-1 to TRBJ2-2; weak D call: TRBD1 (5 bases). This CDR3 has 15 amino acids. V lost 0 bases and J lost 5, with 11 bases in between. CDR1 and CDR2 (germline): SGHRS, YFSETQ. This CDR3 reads CASSLEGRGTGELFF. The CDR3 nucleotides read TGCGCCAGCAGCTTGGAGGGGCGCGGAACCGGGGAGCTGTTTTTT.

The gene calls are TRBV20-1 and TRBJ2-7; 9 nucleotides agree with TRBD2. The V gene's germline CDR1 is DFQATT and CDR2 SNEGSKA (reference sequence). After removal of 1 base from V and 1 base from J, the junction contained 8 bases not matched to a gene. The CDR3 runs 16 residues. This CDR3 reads CSARARGSGRSYEQYF. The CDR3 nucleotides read TGCAGTGCTAGAGCCCGGGGCAGCGGGAGGTCCTACGAGCAGTACTTC.

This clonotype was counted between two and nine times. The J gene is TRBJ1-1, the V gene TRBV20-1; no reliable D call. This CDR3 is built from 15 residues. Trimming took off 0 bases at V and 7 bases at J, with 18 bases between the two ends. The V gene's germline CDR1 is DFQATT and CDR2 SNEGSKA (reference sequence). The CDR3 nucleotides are TGCAGTGCTAGAGATAAGGGTTGGGCAGGAGGTGAAGCTTTCTTT. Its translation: CSARDKGWAGGEAFF.

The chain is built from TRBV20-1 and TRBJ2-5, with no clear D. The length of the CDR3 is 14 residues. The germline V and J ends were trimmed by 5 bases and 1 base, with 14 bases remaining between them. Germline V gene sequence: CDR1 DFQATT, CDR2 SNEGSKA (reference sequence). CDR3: CSAPIPAGQETQYF. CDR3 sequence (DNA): TGCAGTGCTCCCATCCCTGCTGGCCAAGAGACCCAGTACTTC.

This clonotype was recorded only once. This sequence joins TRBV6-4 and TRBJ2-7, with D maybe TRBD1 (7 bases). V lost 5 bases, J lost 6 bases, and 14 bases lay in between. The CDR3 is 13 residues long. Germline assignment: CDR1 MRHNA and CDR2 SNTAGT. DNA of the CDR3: TGTGCCAGCAGTCTTTACCAGGGGGGCGAGCAGTACTTC. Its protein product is CASSLYQGGEQYF.

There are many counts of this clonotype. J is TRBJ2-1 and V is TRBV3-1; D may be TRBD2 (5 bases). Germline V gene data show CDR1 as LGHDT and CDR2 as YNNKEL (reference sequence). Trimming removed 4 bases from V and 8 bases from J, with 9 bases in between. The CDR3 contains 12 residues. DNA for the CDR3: TGTGCCAGCAGCCCTAGGACTTATGAGCAGTTCTTC. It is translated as CASSPRTYEQFF.

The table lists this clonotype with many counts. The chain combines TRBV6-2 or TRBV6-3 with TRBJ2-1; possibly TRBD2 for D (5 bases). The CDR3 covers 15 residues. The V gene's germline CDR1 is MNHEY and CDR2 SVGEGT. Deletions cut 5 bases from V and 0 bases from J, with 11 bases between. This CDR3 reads CASSRTFISYNEQFF. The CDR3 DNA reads TGTGCCAGCAGTCGGACTTTTATCTCCTACAATGAGCAGTTCTTC.